This T cell receptor beta chain was obtained from a study of blood T cell repertoires in COVID-19. The overall study: PBMCs, B-cell-depleted T cells, or T cells were the source of the cDNA or gDNA that made up the material.

Followed longitudinally, the Seattle patients had been enrolled during active infection. V trimming: 5 bases; J trimming: 2 bases; junction bases outside the gene matches: 11. The germline gives CDR1 SGHNT, CDR2 YENEEA. The CDR3 has 17 residues. In the authors' methods: Estimated nucleated cell counts came from reference gene primer amplification. Produced via immunoSEQ multiplex PCR; TCRdb's table is partial and in-frame only. V and J calls and clone size are as listed in that table; D and trimming were resolved from the DNA. The repertoire holds under 200,000 clones, with more than 65% as singletons.

The rearrangement uses TRBV11-3 and TRBJ2-7; 11 bases line up with TRBD2. The sample taken for sequencing was peripheral blood. This receptor was identified in a woman aged 55-69 years with COVID-19, enrolled during active disease. CDR3 in DNA: TGTGCCAGCAGCCCCTCCCGAGAGACTAGCGGGACCTACGAGCAGTACGTC. Protein: CASSPSRETSGTYEQYV.